The 19 T cell receptor beta chains presented below share a single source sample, sequenced in a study of shared clonotypes between healthy human individuals. Here immunoSEQ multiplex PCR was the method, and the copy in TCRdb shows in-frame clones only, minus some. The repertoire consists of more than 2 million clones, with around 95% occurring once and the leading ten covering 0.13%. The sample was naive CD4+ T cells sorted from blood. Sample subset: CD45RA+ positively selected. Source of these receptors: a man between 18 and 35 years old in good health.

J is TRBJ2-7 and V is TRBV6-1; D possibly uses TRBD1 or TRBD2 (6 bases each). This CDR3 is 15 amino acids long. CDR1 is MNHNS, CDR2 SASEGT, per germline. With 2 bases removed from V and 6 bases from J, the gap between germline ends came to 17 bases. As DNA, the CDR3 is TGTGCCAGCAGTGAACCCCGGAGGGGGTTGGGCGAGCAGTACTTC. Residues: CASSEPRRGLGEQYF.

The V and J genes are TRBV6-5 and TRBJ2-3; 9 nucleotides align to TRBD2. CDR1 and CDR2 from the germline V gene are MNHEY and SVGAGI. The CDR3 runs 16 residues. V trimming: 0 bases; J trimming: 5 bases; junction bases outside the gene matches: 6. The CDR3 DNA reads TGTGCCAGCAGTTACTCCGGGCTAGCGGGGAAAGATACGCAGTATTTT. Translated: CASSYSGLAGKDTQYF.

V usage is TRBV6-1 and J usage is TRBJ1-6; TRBD1 matches at 9 bases. The CDR3 runs 15 residues. Germline values: CDR1 MNHNS, CDR2 SASEGT. Germline trimming cut 10 bases from V and 10 bases from J; bases unmatched to any gene: 14. Here the CDR3 reads CATTPQTGGRSPLHF. In nucleotides, the CDR3 is TGTGCCACCACACCTCAGACAGGGGGAAGGTCACCCCTCCACTTT.

V and J are TRBV7-2 and TRBJ2-3; D ambiguous. V was trimmed by 8 bases and J by 8 bases, leaving 14 bases between them. The CDR3 has 12 residues. CDR1 is SGHTA, CDR2 FQGNSA, per germline. CDR3 DNA: TGTGCCAGCGGGCAGGCCAGTGGTACGCAGTATTTT. It is translated as CASGQASGTQYF.

This chain joins TRBV7-2 and TRBJ2-5, with D uncertain. This CDR3 has 15 residues. The V end lost 5 bases, the J end lost 4 bases, and 17 bases lay between the germline ends. Germline V gene lookup returns CDR1 SGHTA and CDR2 FQGNSA. The CDR3 nucleotides are TGTGCCAGCAGCCAACAACTAACGACTGGAGAGACCCAGTACTTC. Translated: CASSQQLTTGETQYF.

The V call is TRBV19, the J call TRBJ2-7; D is tentatively TRBD1 or TRBD2 (5 bases each). V was cut by 9 bases and J by 3 bases, with 21 bases left in between. CDR1 and CDR2 (germline): LNHDA, SQIVND (reference sequence). This CDR3 contains 15 residues. CDR3 loop: CASASGTGVVYEQYF. The CDR3 DNA sequence: TGTGCCAGCGCATCCGGGACCGGAGTTGTCTACGAGCAGTACTTC.

The V call is TRBV19, the J call TRBJ2-7, with a tentative D call TRBD1 (6 bases). The CDR3 is 15 residues long. Germline assignment: CDR1 LNHDA and CDR2 SQIVND (reference sequence). Trimming left V 6 bases short and J 1 base short, with 16 bases between. Here the CDR3 reads CASSLGAGASYEQYF. The CDR3 nucleotides are TGTGCCAGTAGCTTAGGCGCAGGGGCTTCCTACGAGCAGTACTTC.

The J gene is TRBJ2-1, the V gene TRBV5-1, with 7 bases aligning to TRBD1. Germline trimming cut 2 bases from V and 6 bases from J; bases unmatched to any gene: 5. Germline V CDR1 and CDR2: SGHRS, YFSETQ. The CDR3 totals 14 residues. The DNA for the CDR3 is TGCGCCAGCAGCTTTGGACAGGCGGGCAATGAGCAGTTCTTC. It translates to CASSFGQAGNEQFF.

With regard to this clone: The sample contains more than one DNA sequence encoding this CDR3. The chain recombines TRBV7-2 with TRBJ1-2; D unclear. V was shortened by 5 bases and J by 0 bases, with 7 bases between the two germline ends. Germline loops: CDR1 SGHTA, CDR2 FQGNSA. The CDR3 covers 13 residues. CDR3 DNA: TGTGCCAGCAGCCTCTACACTAACTATGGCTACACCTTC. Protein product: CASSLYTNYGYTF.

The chain combines TRBV30 with TRBJ2-5; D remains unclear. The germline V gene has CDR1 GTSNPN and CDR2 SVGIG (reference sequence). CDR3 size: 12 residues. V lost 4 bases to trimming and J lost 6 bases, with 12 bases between them. CDR3 amino acids: CAWMGSQQTQYF. For the CDR3, the DNA is TGTGCCTGGATGGGTAGTCAGCAGACCCAGTACTTC. The whole variable domain, filled in from reference TRBV30 and TRBJ2-5, reads SQTIHQWPATLVQPVGSPLSLECTVEGTSNPNLYWYRQAAGRGLQLLFYSVGIGQISSEVPQNLSASRPQDRQFILSSKKLLLSDSGFYLCAWMGSQQTQYFGPGTRLLVL.

The CDR3 spells CASSVAASGSGQYF. CDR3 nucleotide sequence: TGTGCCAGCAGCGTTGCGGCTAGCGGTTCCGGGCAGTACTTC. This chain uses TRBV9 with TRBJ2-7; 7 positions match TRBD2. V shed 2 bases, J shed 9 bases, and the junction held 11 bases outside the gene matches. CDR3 length equals 14 residues. The germline V gene has CDR1 SGDLS and CDR2 YYNGEE.

The gene calls are TRBV4-3 and TRBJ1-1, with D unclear. The germline V and J ends were trimmed by 0 bases and 4 bases, with 12 bases remaining between them. CDR3 length equals 15 residues. CDR1 is LGHNA and CDR2 is YSLEER in the germline V gene. This CDR3 reads CASSQEWSFGTEAFF. Written as DNA, the CDR3 is TGCGCCAGCAGCCAAGAATGGTCATTTGGCACTGAAGCTTTCTTT.

As regards this clone: Other DNA variants within this sample encode the same CDR3. The V gene is TRBV30, the J gene TRBJ2-7; D perhaps matches TRBD2 (6 bases). CDR1 and CDR2 (germline): GTSNPN, SVGIG (reference sequence). Trimming pared 1 base from V and 4 bases from J, leaving 8 bases between. This CDR3 contains 12 residues. Here the CDR3 DNA reads TGTGCCTGGAGTGCGGGAGCTTACGAGCAGTACTTC. Translated: CAWSAGAYEQYF. Full variable domain (outside the CDR3, taken from reference TRBV30 and TRBJ2-7): SQTIHQWPATLVQPVGSPLSLECTVEGTSNPNLYWYRQAAGRGLQLLFYSVGIGQISSEVPQNLSASRPQDRQFILSSKKLLLSDSGFYLCAWSAGAYEQYFGPGTRLTVT.

This chain uses TRBV29-1 with TRBJ1-4; D gene ambiguous. CDR3 length equals 14 residues. The V end was cut by 4 bases, the J end by 0 bases, with 9 bases between. The germline V gene has CDR1 SQVTM and CDR2 ANQGSEA. CDR3: CSVVAGTTNEKLFF. CDR3 coding DNA: TGCAGCGTTGTAGCGGGCACAACTAATGAAAAACTGTTTTTT. Using reference TRBV29-1 and TRBJ1-4 for the parts outside the CDR3, the full variable domain is SAVISQKPSRDICQRGTSLTIQCQVDSQVTMMFWYRQQPGQSLTLIATANQGSEATYESGFVIDKFPISRPNLTFSTLTVSNMSPEDSSIYLCSVVAGTTNEKLFFGSGTQLSVL.

The chain employs TRBV5-8 and TRBJ2-5, with 9 bases identical to TRBD1. CDR1 SGHTS and CDR2 YDEGEE come from the germline V gene. This CDR3 is built from 16 residues. Losses at the gene ends were 3 bases for V and 1 base for J; bases not matched to a gene: 7. CDR3 sequence: CASSSPGQGTQETQYF. Here the CDR3 DNA reads TGTGCCAGCAGCTCCCCAGGACAGGGGACCCAAGAGACCCAGTACTTC.

The rearrangement links TRBV7-2 to TRBJ1-4; no definite D call. V dropped 1 base and J dropped 0 bases, with 6 bases sitting between them. Germline values: CDR1 SGHTA, CDR2 FQGNSA. This CDR3 is 15 amino acids long. DNA for the CDR3: TGTGCCAGCAGCTTAGAGGGATCAACTAATGAAAAACTGTTTTTT. Translation gives CASSLEGSTNEKLFF.

The chain joins TRBV19 to TRBJ2-7; perhaps TRBD1 as D (5 bases). Germline values: CDR1 LNHDA, CDR2 SQIVND (reference sequence). V was cut by 9 bases and J by 3 bases, with 15 bases left in between. The CDR3 runs to 13 residues. The CDR3: CARTGHVVYEQYF. The DNA for the CDR3 is TGTGCCAGGACTGGACACGTTGTCTACGAGCAGTACTTC.

V is TRBV14 and J is TRBJ2-7, with D possibly being TRBD1 (5 bases). Trimming took 3 bases from V and 6 from J, leaving 12 bases between them. CDR1 and CDR2 (germline): SGHDN, FVKESK. CDR3 length: 13 residues. The CDR3 is CASSQGQPREQYF. The CDR3 DNA reads TGTGCCAGCAGCCAGGGGCAGCCCCGCGAGCAGTACTTC.

The chain couples TRBV28 to TRBJ2-5; possibly TRBD1 or TRBD2 for D (6 bases each). The CDR3 sequence is 15 residues long. CDR1 and CDR2 from the germline V gene are MDHEN and SYDVKM. V was clipped by 6 bases and J by 4 bases, with 18 bases between them. Here the CDR3 DNA reads TGTGCCAGCAGCTCATCTTACGGGGGCTCAGAGACCCAGTACTTC. It translates to CASSSSYGGSETQYF.